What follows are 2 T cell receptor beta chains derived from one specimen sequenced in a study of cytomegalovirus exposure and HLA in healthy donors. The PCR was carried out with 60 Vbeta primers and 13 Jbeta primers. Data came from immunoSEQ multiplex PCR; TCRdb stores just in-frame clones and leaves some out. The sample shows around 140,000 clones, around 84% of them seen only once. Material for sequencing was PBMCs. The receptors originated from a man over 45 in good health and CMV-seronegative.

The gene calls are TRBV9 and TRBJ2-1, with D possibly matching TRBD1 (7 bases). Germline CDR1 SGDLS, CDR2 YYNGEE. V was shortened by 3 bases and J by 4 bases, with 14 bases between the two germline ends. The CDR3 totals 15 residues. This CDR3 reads CASSAAGQTYNEQFF. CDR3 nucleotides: TGTGCCAGCAGCGCCGCGGGACAGACATACAATGAGCAGTTCTTC.

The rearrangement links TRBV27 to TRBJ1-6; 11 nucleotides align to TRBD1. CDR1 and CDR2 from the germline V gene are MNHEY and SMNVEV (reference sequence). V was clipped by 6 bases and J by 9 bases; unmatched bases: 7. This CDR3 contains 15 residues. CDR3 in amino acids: CASSPGTGGRSPLHF. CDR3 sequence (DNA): TGTGCCAGCAGCCCCGGGACAGGGGGTCGTTCACCCCTCCACTTT.